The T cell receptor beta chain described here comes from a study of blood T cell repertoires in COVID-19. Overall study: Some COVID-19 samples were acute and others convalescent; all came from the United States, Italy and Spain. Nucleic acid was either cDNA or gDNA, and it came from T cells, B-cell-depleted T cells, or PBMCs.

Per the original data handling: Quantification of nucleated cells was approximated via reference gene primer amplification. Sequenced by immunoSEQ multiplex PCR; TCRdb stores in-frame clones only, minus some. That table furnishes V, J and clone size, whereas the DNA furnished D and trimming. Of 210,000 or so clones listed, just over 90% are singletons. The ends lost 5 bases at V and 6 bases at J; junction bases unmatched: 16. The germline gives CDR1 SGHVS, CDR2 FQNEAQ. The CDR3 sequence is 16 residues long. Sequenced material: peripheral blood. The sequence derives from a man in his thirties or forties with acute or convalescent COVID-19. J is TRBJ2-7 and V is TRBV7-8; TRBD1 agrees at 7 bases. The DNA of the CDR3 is TGTGCCAGCAGCCTAACCTCCGGGACAGTAAGGCGCGAGCAGTACTTC. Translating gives CASSLTSGTVRREQYF. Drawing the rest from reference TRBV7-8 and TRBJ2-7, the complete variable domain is GAGVSQSPRYKVAKRGQDVALRCDPISGHVSLFWYQQALGQGPEFLTYFQNEAQLDKSGLPSDRFFAERPEGSVSTLKIQRTQQEDSAVYLCASSLTSGTVRREQYFGPGTRLTVT.